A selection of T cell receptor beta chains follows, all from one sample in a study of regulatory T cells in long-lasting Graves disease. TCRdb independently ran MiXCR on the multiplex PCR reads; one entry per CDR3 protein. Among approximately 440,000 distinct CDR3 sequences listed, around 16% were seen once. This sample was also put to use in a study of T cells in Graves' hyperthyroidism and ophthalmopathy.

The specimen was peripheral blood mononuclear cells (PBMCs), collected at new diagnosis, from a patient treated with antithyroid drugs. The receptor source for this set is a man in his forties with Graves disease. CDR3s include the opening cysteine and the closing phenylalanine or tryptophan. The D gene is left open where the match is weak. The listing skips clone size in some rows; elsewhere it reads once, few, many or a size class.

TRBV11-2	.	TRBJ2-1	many	TGTGCCAGCAGCTTAGGACCTAGCGATGAGCAGTTCTTC	CASSLGPSDEQFF
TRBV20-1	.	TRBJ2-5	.	TGCAGTGCTAGAGCCAAACGAGAGACCCAGTACTTC	CSARAKRETQYF
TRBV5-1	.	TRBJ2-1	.	TGCGCCAGCAGCTTGGTGGTGTCGTCGAATGAGCAGTTCTTC	CASSLVVSSNEQFF
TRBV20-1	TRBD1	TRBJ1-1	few	TGCAGTGCTAAAACAGGGGCAGGGACTGAAGCTTTCTTT	CSAKTGAGTEAFF
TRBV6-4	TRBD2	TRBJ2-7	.	TGTGCCAGCACCCTAGCGGGACTCTCCTACGAGCAGTACTTC	CASTLAGLSYEQYF
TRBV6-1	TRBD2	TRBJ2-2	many	TGTGCCAGCATGAGGGGAGTAGCGGGAGGATTGAACACCGGGGAGCTGTTTTTT	CASMRGVAGGLNTGELFF
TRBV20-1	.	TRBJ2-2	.	TGCAGTGCTAGGGGGCAGACTACAAACACCGGGGAGCTGTTTTTT	CSARGQTTNTGELFF
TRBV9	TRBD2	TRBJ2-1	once	TGTGCCAGCAGCGTAGGAAGACTAGCGGGAGATGCTTGGCAGTTCTTC	CASSVGRLAGDAWQFF
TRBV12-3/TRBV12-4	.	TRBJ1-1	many	TGTGCCAGCAGTTTTATCCGGCCAGGGCAAACCTCAGCTTTCTTT	CASSFIRPGQTSAFF
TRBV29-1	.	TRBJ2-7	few	TGCAGCGTTGATGGAGGGGATTACGAGCAGTACTTC	CSVDGGDYEQYF
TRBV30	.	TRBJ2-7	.	TGTGCCTGGACCCCCCCCTCTGTCCACGAGCAGTACTTC	CAWTPPSVHEQYF
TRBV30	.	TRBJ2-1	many	TGTGCCTGGAGTGCCCTGGGCGGGACCCACAATGAGCAGTTCTTC	CAWSALGGTHNEQFF
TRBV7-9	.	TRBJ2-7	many	TGTGCCAGCAGCCCCCCTAGCGTGAGGAACTACGAGCAGTACTTC	CASSPPSVRNYEQYF
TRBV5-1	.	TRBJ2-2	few	TGCGCCAGCAGCGGGACTACAGGGACGAACACCGGGGAGCTGTTTTTT	CASSGTTGTNTGELFF
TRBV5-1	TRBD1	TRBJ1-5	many	TGCGCCAGCAGCCTCGGCACCGGGACAGGGGGCGCAAGGCAGCCCCAGCATTTT	CASSLGTGTGGARQPQHF
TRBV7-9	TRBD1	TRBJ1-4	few	TGTGCCAGCAGCTTGTGGACAGGGAGCTCGCGAAGGGAAAAACTGTTTTTT	CASSLWTGSSRREKLFF
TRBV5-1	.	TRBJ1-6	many	TGCGCCAGCAGCGAGGTCCAGGGACCCGATTCACCCCTCCACTTT	CASSEVQGPDSPLHF
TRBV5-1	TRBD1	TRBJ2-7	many	TGCGCCAGCAGCCCCAGGGGGCAAGGGGAGCAGTACTTC	CASSPRGQGEQYF
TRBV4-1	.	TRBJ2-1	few	TGCGCCAGCAGCCAAGATCTATACAATGAGCAGTTCTTC	CASSQDLYNEQFF